This T cell receptor (beta chain) was sequenced for a study of cytomegalovirus exposure and HLA in healthy donors. Study outcomes and limitations: The records held CMV serostatus as the only immune exposure information. The authors later linked a missense DCLRE1C variant to TCR beta V- and J-gene trimming. Highest at DRB1 and lowest at HLA-C, TCR association rates differed among HLA loci in a later analysis.

Comments on this clone: Its antigen is unidentified.

Deletions cut 2 bases from V and 4 bases from J, with 9 bases between. This CDR3 region has 13 residues. Germline V gene lookup returns CDR1 MDHEN and CDR2 SYDVKM. The primer mix had 60 Vbeta and 13 Jbeta primers. Clones were sequenced by immunoSEQ multiplex PCR, and TCRdb holds only the in-frame ones, with some missing. The sample lists 99,000 or so clones; roughly 85% were seen once. Sequenced: PBMCs. The chain combines TRBV28 with TRBJ2-7, with D possibly matching TRBD1 (6 bases). The receptor was derived from a man aged 55 to 70 in good health and CMV-seropositive. The CDR3 DNA follows: TGTGCCAGCAGTTTACCCAGGGGATACGAGCAGTACTTC. Its protein is CASSLPRGYEQYF. Drawing the rest from reference TRBV28 and TRBJ2-7, the complete variable domain is DVKVTQSSRYLVKRTGEKVFLECVQDMDHENMFWYRQDPGLGLRLIYFSYDVKMKEKGDIPEGYSVSREKKERFSLILESASTNQTSMYLCASSLPRGYEQYFGPGTRLTVT.